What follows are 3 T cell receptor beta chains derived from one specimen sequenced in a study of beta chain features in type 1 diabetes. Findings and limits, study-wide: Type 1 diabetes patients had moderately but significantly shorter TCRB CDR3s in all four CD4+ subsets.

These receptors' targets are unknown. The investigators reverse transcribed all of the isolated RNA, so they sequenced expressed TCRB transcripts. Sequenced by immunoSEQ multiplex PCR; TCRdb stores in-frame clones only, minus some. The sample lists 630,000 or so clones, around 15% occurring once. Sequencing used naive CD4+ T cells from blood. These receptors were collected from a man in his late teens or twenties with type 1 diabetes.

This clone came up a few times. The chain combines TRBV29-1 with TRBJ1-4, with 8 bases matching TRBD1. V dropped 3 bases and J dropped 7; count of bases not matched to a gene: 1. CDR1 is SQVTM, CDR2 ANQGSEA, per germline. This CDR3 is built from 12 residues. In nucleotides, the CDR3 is TGCAGCGTTGAGGACAGGGCTGAAAAACTGTTTTTT. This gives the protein CSVEDRAEKLFF.

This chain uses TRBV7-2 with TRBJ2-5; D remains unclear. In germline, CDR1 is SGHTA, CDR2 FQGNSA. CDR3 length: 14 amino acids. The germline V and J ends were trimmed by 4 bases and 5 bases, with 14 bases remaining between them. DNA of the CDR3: TGTGCCAGCAGCTCACCGTCCGTTTGGGAGACCCAGTACTTC. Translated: CASSSPSVWETQYF.

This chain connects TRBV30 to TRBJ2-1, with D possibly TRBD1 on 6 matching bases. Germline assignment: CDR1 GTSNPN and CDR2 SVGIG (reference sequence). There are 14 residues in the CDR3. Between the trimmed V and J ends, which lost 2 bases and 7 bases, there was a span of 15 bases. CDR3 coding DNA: TGTGCCTGGAGTCAAACTAAACAGGGAAATGAGCAGTTCTTC. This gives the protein CAWSQTKQGNEQFF.